A single TCR beta chain is shown here with its context. These data belong to a study of control samples from healthy donors and cancer patients. Germline CDR1 GTSNPN, CDR2 SVGIG (reference sequence). V lost 0 bases and J 3 bases, leaving 2 bases between the germline ends. The CDR3 spans 11 residues. Sequencing was performed with immunoSEQ multiplex PCR; in TCRdb, only in-frame clones are kept and a portion is missing. The table lists tens of thousands of clones, 95% to 96% of them singletons, with 1.5% to 2% in the top ten. The chain employs TRBV30 and TRBJ1-1; D ambiguous. This receptor was obtained from a woman in her twenties or thirties in good health. Specimen: blood. This chain's CDR3 is CAWSVDTEAFF. The CDR3 DNA reads TGTGCCTGGAGTGTGGACACTGAAGCTTTCTTT.